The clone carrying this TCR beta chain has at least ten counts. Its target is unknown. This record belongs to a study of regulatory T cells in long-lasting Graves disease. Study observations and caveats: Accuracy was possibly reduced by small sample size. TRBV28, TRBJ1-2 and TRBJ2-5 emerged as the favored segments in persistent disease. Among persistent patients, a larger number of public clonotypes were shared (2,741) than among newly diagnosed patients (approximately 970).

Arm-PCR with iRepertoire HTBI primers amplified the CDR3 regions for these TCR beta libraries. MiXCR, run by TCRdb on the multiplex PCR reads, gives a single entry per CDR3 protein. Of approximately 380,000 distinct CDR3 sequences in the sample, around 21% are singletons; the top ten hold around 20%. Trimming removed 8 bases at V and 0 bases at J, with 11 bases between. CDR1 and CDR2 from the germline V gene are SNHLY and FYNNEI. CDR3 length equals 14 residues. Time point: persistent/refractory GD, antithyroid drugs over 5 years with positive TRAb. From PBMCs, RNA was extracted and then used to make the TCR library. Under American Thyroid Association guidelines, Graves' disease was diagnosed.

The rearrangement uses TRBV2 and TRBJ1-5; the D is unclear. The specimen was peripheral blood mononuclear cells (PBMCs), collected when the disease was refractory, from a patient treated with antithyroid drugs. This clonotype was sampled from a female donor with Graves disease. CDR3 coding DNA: TGTGCCAGCGGTAGGCAAGATAGCAATCAGCCCCAGCATTTT. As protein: CASGRQDSNQPQHF.